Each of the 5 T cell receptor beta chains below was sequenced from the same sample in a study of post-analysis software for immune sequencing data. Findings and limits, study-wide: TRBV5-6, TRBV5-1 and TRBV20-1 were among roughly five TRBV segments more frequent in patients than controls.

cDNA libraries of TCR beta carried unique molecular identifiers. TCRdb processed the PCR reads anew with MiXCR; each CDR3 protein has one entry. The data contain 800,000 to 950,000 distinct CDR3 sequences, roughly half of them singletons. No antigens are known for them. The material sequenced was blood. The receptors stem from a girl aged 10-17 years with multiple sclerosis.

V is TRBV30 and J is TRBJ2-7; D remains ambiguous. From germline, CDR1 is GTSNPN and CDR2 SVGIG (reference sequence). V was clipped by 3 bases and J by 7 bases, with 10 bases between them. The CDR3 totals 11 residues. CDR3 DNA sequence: TGTGCCTGGAGGAGGTTCTGGGAGCAGTACTTC. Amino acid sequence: CAWRRFWEQYF. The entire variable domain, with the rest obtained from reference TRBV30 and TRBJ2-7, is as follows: SQTIHQWPATLVQPVGSPLSLECTVEGTSNPNLYWYRQAAGRGLQLLFYSVGIGQISSEVPQNLSASRPQDRQFILSSKKLLLSDSGFYLCAWRRFWEQYFGPGTRLTVT.

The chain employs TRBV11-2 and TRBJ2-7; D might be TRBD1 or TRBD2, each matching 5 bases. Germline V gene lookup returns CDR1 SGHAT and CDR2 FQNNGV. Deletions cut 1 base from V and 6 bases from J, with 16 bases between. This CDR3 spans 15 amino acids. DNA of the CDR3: TGTGCCAGCAGCTTAGGAGGGGTCCCCTCACTCGAGCAGTACTTC. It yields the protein CASSLGGVPSLEQYF. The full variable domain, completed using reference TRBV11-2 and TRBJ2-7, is EAGVAQSPRYKIIEKRQSVAFWCNPISGHATLYWYQQILGQGPKLLIQFQNNGVVDDSQLPKDRFSAERLKGVDSTLKIQPAKLEDSAVYLCASSLGGVPSLEQYFGPGTRLTVT.

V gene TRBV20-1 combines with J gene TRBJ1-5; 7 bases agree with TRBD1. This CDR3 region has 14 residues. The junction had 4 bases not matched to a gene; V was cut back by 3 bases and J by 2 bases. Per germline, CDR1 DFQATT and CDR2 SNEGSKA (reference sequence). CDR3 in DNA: TGCAGTGCTAGGGAAACAGGGGGCAATCAGCCCCAGCATTTT. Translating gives CSARETGGNQPQHF.

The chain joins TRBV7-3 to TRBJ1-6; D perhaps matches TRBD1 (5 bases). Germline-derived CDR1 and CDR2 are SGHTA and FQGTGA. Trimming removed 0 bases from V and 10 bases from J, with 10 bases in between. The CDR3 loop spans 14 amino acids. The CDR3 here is CASSLTSRGSPLHF. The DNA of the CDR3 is TGTGCCAGCAGCTTAACGAGTAGGGGATCACCCCTCCACTTT.

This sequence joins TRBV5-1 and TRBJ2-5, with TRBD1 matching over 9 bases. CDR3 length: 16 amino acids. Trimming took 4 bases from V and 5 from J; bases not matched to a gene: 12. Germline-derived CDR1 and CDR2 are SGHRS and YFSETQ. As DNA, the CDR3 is TGCGCCAGCAGCGAAATACTACAGGGGGCGGGGGAGACCCAGTACTTC. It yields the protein CASSEILQGAGETQYF.